This T cell receptor beta chain emerged from a study of neurological immune-mediated disorders. In TCRdb, the 5' RACE reads were re-called with MiXCR into one record per CDR3 protein. The table lists 54,000 or so distinct CDR3 sequences, about 3.7% of them singletons. V shed 5 bases, J shed 5 bases, and the junction held 1 base outside the gene matches. The CDR3 runs 12 residues. Germline V CDR1 and CDR2: SGHRS, YFSETQ. This clonotype was detected many times. Sequencing was done on a sample of PBMCs. V usage is TRBV5-1 and J usage is TRBJ2-1, with TRBD1 matching 7 bases. This receptor was identified in a man aged 55 to 70 with multiple sclerosis. The CDR3, as DNA: TGCGCCAGCAGGGACAGGAACAATGAGCAGTTCTTC. Translated, it gives CASRDRNNEQFF.